These 30 T cell receptor beta chains came from one sample sequenced in a study of T cell clonotyping in hematopoietic cell transplantation. TCRdb's table, derived via immunoSEQ multiplex PCR, lists solely in-frame clones and lacks some. This sample has 15,000 to 20,000 clones, with over 65% found just once. The sequenced sample was PBMCs, obtained 100 days after allogeneic stem cell transplant. All receptors derive from a male patient in his sixties or seventies who had an allogeneic stem cell transplant from a related donor, so the T cells may come from the graft donor. Some clones in this sample may be carry-over from other donors' samples.

The chain links TRBV5-4 to TRBJ2-7; 11 positions agree with TRBD2. Germline CDR1 is SGHNT and CDR2 is YYREEE (reference sequence). The CDR3 consists of 16 residues. V gave up 5 bases and J gave up 2 bases; unmatched junction bases: 9. The CDR3 DNA follows: TGTGCCAGCAGGAACGGTCTAGCGGGGGGAACCTACGAGCAGTACTTC. Translation gives CASRNGLAGGTYEQYF.

This chain links TRBV2 with TRBJ2-1, with 10 bases fitting TRBD1. Germline assignment: CDR1 SNHLY and CDR2 FYNNEI. The CDR3 is made up of 20 amino acids. Germline trimming cut 2 bases from V and 0 bases from J; bases unmatched to any gene: 13. Here the CDR3 DNA reads TGTGCCAGCAGTGAACCCCGGGGACAGGGGCGAAAGAGCTCCTACAATGAGCAGTTCTTC. It is translated as CASSEPRGQGRKSSYNEQFF.

The chain carries TRBV29-1 and TRBJ1-2, with D hard to call. V lost 7 bases and J 0 bases, leaving 12 bases between the germline ends. The CDR3 covers 13 residues. Germline lookup yields CDR1 SQVTM and CDR2 ANQGSEA. The CDR3 spells CSGRQESNYGYTF. The CDR3 region has the DNA TGCAGCGGGCGGCAGGAATCTAACTATGGCTACACCTTC. Together with reference TRBV29-1 and TRBJ1-2, the CDR3 gives the full variable domain: SAVISQKPSRDICQRGTSLTIQCQVDSQVTMMFWYRQQPGQSLTLIATANQGSEATYESGFVIDKFPISRPNLTFSTLTVSNMSPEDSSIYLCSGRQESNYGYTFGSGTRLTVV.

V gene TRBV11-2 combines with J gene TRBJ1-4; 8 nucleotides agree with TRBD1. The V and J ends lost 3 bases and 7 bases, in that order; junction bases with no gene match: 7. The CDR3 length is 15 residues. CDR1 SGHAT and CDR2 FQNNGV come from the germline V gene. As DNA, the CDR3 is TGTGCCAGCAGCTTGCCCGACAGGGGAGGTGAAAAACTGTTTTTT. Its translation: CASSLPDRGGEKLFF.

In regard to this clone: Other DNA sequences in the same sample also yield this CDR3. The rearrangement joins TRBV7-3 to TRBJ2-2; the D is unclear. Germline CDR1 and CDR2: SGHTA and FQGTGA. The V end was cut by 3 bases, the J end by 5 bases, with 10 bases between. CDR3 length: 14 amino acids. The CDR3 sequence is CASSFGPSTGELFF. The CDR3 DNA reads TGTGCCAGCAGCTTTGGCCCCAGTACCGGGGAGCTGTTTTTT.

This clone was picked up one time. This chain links TRBV11-2 with TRBJ2-2; 10 nucleotides line up with TRBD2. J lost 6 bases, V lost 3 bases, and 7 bases had no gene match. CDR1 is SGHAT, CDR2 FQNNGV, per germline. There are 16 residues in the CDR3. CDR3 region: CASSFLSGGGPGELFF. Here the CDR3 DNA reads TGTGCCAGCAGCTTCCTGAGCGGGGGGGGCCCCGGGGAGCTGTTTTTT.

V and J are TRBV14 and TRBJ1-2; D gene unclear. Germline assignment: CDR1 SGHDN and CDR2 FVKESK. V lost 0 bases to trimming and J lost 5 bases, with 7 bases between them. The CDR3 loop spans 13 amino acids. DNA of the CDR3: TGTGCCAGCAGCCAAGACACATTTTATGGCTACACCTTC. This gives the protein CASSQDTFYGYTF.

The CDR3 reads CASSQDLPDTQYF. DNA for the CDR3: TGTGCCAGCAGCCAAGATTTGCCAGATACGCAGTATTTT. The V gene is TRBV4-2, the J gene TRBJ2-3; the D is unclear. The germline gives CDR1 LGHNA, CDR2 YNFKEQ. The CDR3 runs to 13 residues. V was clipped by 0 bases and J by 4 bases, with 5 bases between them.

This clone has more than one count but fewer than ten. V and J are TRBV30 and TRBJ2-3; 9 nucleotides align to TRBD2. Per germline, CDR1 GTSNPN and CDR2 SVGIG (reference sequence). This CDR3 contains 18 residues. After removal of 0 bases from V and 2 bases from J, the junction contained 12 bases not matched to a gene. In DNA, the CDR3 is TGTGCCTGGAGTGTACTGGCGGGGGGGCCTCCTCACACAGATACGCAGTATTTT. Residues: CAWSVLAGGPPHTDTQYF. Complete variable domain (other parts from reference TRBV30 and TRBJ2-3): SQTIHQWPATLVQPVGSPLSLECTVEGTSNPNLYWYRQAAGRGLQLLFYSVGIGQISSEVPQNLSASRPQDRQFILSSKKLLLSDSGFYLCAWSVLAGGPPHTDTQYFGPGTRLTVL.

This sequence joins TRBV6-6 and TRBJ1-3, with D unclear. V was pared by 7 bases and J by 4 bases, with 14 bases between. The germline gives CDR1 MNHNY, CDR2 SVGAGI (reference sequence). This CDR3 spans 14 amino acids. The CDR3 coding sequence is TGTGCCAGCACCGAAAGACAACCCGGAAACACCATATATTTT. Protein: CASTERQPGNTIYF.

The genes are TRBV6-5 and TRBJ2-2, with TRBD1 as a possible D gene (5 bases). V was trimmed by 4 bases and J by 1 base, leaving 10 bases between them. Germline-derived CDR1 and CDR2 are MNHEY and SVGAGI. CDR3 length: 15 amino acids. The CDR3 region is CASSWQRGNTGELFF. The CDR3 DNA reads as TGTGCCAGCAGTTGGCAAAGGGGGAACACCGGGGAGCTGTTTTTT.

This clone has just one count. The V call is TRBV5-1, the J call TRBJ1-1; D unresolved. Trimming stripped 0 bases from V and 7 bases from J, with 10 bases between. The CDR3 has 13 amino acids. Per the germline V gene, CDR1 is SGHRS and CDR2 is YFSETQ. The CDR3 spells CASSLGWGGEAFF. DNA of the CDR3: TGCGCCAGCAGCTTGGGCTGGGGTGGTGAAGCTTTCTTT.

The V and J genes are TRBV6-5 and TRBJ1-5; tentatively, D is TRBD1 (5 bases). With 6 bases removed from V and 7 bases from J, the gap between germline ends came to 13 bases. This CDR3 has 13 residues. Germline V CDR1 and CDR2: MNHEY, SVGAGI. The CDR3 loop is CASSPGIDQPQHF. For the CDR3, the DNA is TGTGCCAGCAGCCCAGGGATCGACCAGCCCCAGCATTTT.

This chain connects TRBV11-2 to TRBJ2-1; 14 bases map to TRBD2. This CDR3 spans 15 amino acids. Germline values: CDR1 SGHAT, CDR2 FQNNGV. Losses at the gene ends were 8 bases for V and 10 bases for J; bases not matched to a gene: 10. The CDR3 sequence is CASLKGTSGGYEQFF. In nucleotides, the CDR3 is TGTGCCAGCTTGAAGGGGACTAGCGGGGGTTACGAGCAGTTCTTC.

The V call is TRBV10-3, the J call TRBJ2-5, with 11 nucleotides matching TRBD2. CDR1 ENHRY and CDR2 SYGVKD come from the germline V gene. The CDR3 is made up of 15 amino acids. CDR3: CLRSGSGGALETQYF. In DNA, the CDR3 is TGTCTTCGATCGGGTAGCGGGGGGGCCTTAGAGACCCAGTACTTC.

This chain links TRBV5-1 with TRBJ2-3; 11 nucleotides match TRBD2. The CDR3 covers 15 residues. Germline CDR1 SGHRS, CDR2 YFSETQ. V lost 2 bases and J lost 4; bases outside the gene matches: 3. The CDR3 bases are TGCGCCAGCAGCTTACTAGCGGGGGAATCAGATACGCAGTATTTT. Amino acids: CASSLLAGESDTQYF.

This clone was counted only a few times. The V and J genes are TRBV5-1 and TRBJ1-3; D unclear. The CDR3 runs 15 residues. Looked up from germline, CDR1 is SGHRS and CDR2 is YFSETQ. The V gene lost 0 bases and the J gene lost 0 bases, with 7 bases spanning the gap. The CDR3 sequence: CASSLDGDSGNTIYF. The CDR3, as DNA: TGCGCCAGCAGCTTGGACGGCGACTCTGGAAACACCATATATTTT. The full variable domain, in which reference TRBV5-1 and TRBJ1-3 provide the parts outside the CDR3, is KAGVTQTPRYLIKTRGQQVTLSCSPISGHRSVSWYQQTPGQGLQFLFEYFSETQRNKGNFPGRFSGRQFSNSRSEMNVSTLELGDSALYLCASSLDGDSGNTIYFGEGSWLTVV.

This clone showed up just once. The chain links TRBV30 to TRBJ1-6; 7 bases line up with TRBD1. Trimming took 2 bases from V and 3 from J; bases not matched to a gene: 10. CDR1 is GTSNPN and CDR2 is SVGIG in the germline V gene (reference sequence). There are 17 residues in the CDR3. CDR3 in DNA: TGTGCCTGGAGTCAGGGGGGGAGTAGGAACTATAATTCACCCCTCCACTTT. Its protein is CAWSQGGSRNYNSPLHF.

The chain recombines TRBV19 with TRBJ2-7, with no clear D. Looked up from germline, CDR1 is LNHDA and CDR2 is SQIVND (reference sequence). Trimming shortened V by 0 bases and J by 2 bases, and 8 bases separated the two germline ends. The CDR3 length is 14 residues. The CDR3 DNA reads as TGTGCCAGTAGTATAGATTCTGGGACCTACGAGCAGTACTTC. It is translated as CASSIDSGTYEQYF.

The chain couples TRBV19 to TRBJ2-5; D is unresolved. Germline V gives CDR1 LNHDA, CDR2 SQIVND (reference sequence). The CDR3 has 9 amino acids. The germline V and J ends were trimmed by 11 bases and 4 bases, with 5 bases remaining between them. CDR3 loop: CAFRETQYF. The DNA for the CDR3 is TGTGCCTTCCGAGAGACCCAGTACTTC.

V gene TRBV9 combines with J gene TRBJ2-2; D call uncertain. Trimming took off 4 bases at V and 0 bases at J, with 4 bases between the two ends. This CDR3 is built from 13 residues. Germline V gene data show CDR1 as SGDLS and CDR2 as YYNGEE. For the CDR3, the DNA is TGTGCCAGCAGCCCCACGAACACCGGGGAGCTGTTTTTT. Encoded protein: CASSPTNTGELFF.

A single count supports this clone. The CDR3 DNA sequence: TGTGCCAGCAGCGAAACAGGCCTCTATGGCTACACCTTC. Protein sequence: CASSETGLYGYTF. This chain joins TRBV7-2 and TRBJ1-2; D perhaps matches TRBD1 (5 bases). The CDR3 runs 13 residues. Trimming cost V 5 bases and J 4 bases, with 11 bases left between them. Germline CDR1 and CDR2: SGHTA and FQGNSA.

This chain connects TRBV10-1 to TRBJ2-5; a possible D gene is TRBD2 (7 bases). The CDR3 sequence is 16 residues long. The germline CDR1 and CDR2 sequences are WNHNN and SYGVQD (reference sequence). Trimming cost V 5 bases and J 4 bases, with 20 bases left between them. CDR3 residues: CASSPCWGGALETQYF. CDR3 in DNA: TGCGCCAGCAGTCCATGTTGGGGGGGGGCCTTAGAGACCCAGTACTTC.

The chain joins TRBV10-3 to TRBJ1-1; D is unclear. There are 13 residues in the CDR3. CDR1 and CDR2 from the germline V gene are ENHRY and SYGVKD. The V end was cut by 7 bases, the J end by 2 bases, with 11 bases between. CDR3 nucleotides: TGTGCCATCACAACAGAACCCAACACTGAAGCTTTCTTT. As protein: CAITTEPNTEAFF.

V is TRBV11-2 and J is TRBJ2-3, with 7 nucleotides matching TRBD1. Germline assignment: CDR1 SGHAT and CDR2 FQNNGV. The V and J ends lost 5 bases and 4 bases, in that order; junction bases with no gene match: 15. CDR3 size: 17 residues. The CDR3 loop reads CASSPQGSGGRADTQYF. The CDR3 DNA follows: TGTGCCAGCAGCCCCCAAGGGTCAGGGGGTCGCGCAGATACGCAGTATTTT. Looking up the rest from reference TRBV11-2 and TRBJ2-3 gives the full variable domain: EAGVAQSPRYKIIEKRQSVAFWCNPISGHATLYWYQQILGQGPKLLIQFQNNGVVDDSQLPKDRFSAERLKGVDSTLKIQPAKLEDSAVYLCASSPQGSGGRADTQYFGPGTRLTVL.

The chain links TRBV2 to TRBJ2-5; weak D call: TRBD1 (5 bases). The V end lost 4 bases, the J end lost 4 bases, and 7 bases lay between the germline ends. The CDR3 consists of 12 residues. The germline gives CDR1 SNHLY, CDR2 FYNNEI. The CDR3 region is CASSVQGETQYF. The CDR3 DNA is TGTGCCAGCAGTGTCCAGGGAGAGACCCAGTACTTC.

In this sample, this clone turned up once. CDR3 sequence: CASSSGPIEAFF. The CDR3 DNA reads TGTGCCAGCAGCTCGGGTCCTATTGAAGCTTTCTTT. V gene TRBV11-2 combines with J gene TRBJ1-1; no definite D call. From germline, CDR1 is SGHAT and CDR2 FQNNGV. The CDR3 extends over 12 amino acids. The V end lost 4 bases, the J end lost 7 bases, and 10 bases lay between the germline ends.

V and J are TRBV11-2 and TRBJ2-5, with 7 nucleotides matching TRBD1. With V trimmed by 1 base and J by 4 bases, 9 bases remained unmatched. This CDR3 has 16 residues. Germline V gene data show CDR1 as SGHAT and CDR2 as FQNNGV. DNA for the CDR3: TGTGCCAGCAGCTTAGTCTGGGGGAGACAGGGAGAGACCCAGTACTTC. It translates to CASSLVWGRQGETQYF.

The chain joins TRBV30 to TRBJ1-5; D is perhaps TRBD1 (6 bases). The CDR3 consists of 15 residues. V lost 2 bases and J lost 0, with 11 bases in between. The germline gives CDR1 GTSNPN, CDR2 SVGIG (reference sequence). CDR3 in amino acids: CAWSSGENSNQPQHF. As DNA, the CDR3 is TGTGCCTGGAGTTCAGGGGAAAATAGCAATCAGCCCCAGCATTTT.

The chain combines TRBV4-3 with TRBJ2-2; D not resolved. Germline V gene lookup returns CDR1 LGHNA and CDR2 YSLEER. There are 13 residues in the CDR3. V was trimmed by 6 bases and J by 6 bases, leaving 11 bases between them. Here the CDR3 reads CASRRDGAGELFF. CDR3 nucleotides: TGCGCCAGCAGAAGGGATGGCGCCGGGGAGCTGTTTTTT.